The clone carrying this T cell receptor beta chain appeared many times. The CDR3 loop spans 14 amino acids. Trimming took 4 bases from V and 2 from J, leaving 13 bases between them. Germline assignment: CDR1 SGDLS and CDR2 YYNGEE. The data stem from a study of T-cell reconstitution after alpha-beta-depleted transplantation in children. For TCRbeta, the library was prepared with unique molecular identifiers. TCRdb used MiXCR to reprocess the PCR reads, holding one entry per CDR3 protein. The table includes over 400,000 distinct CDR3 sequences, about 12% detected once. This chain connects TRBV9 to TRBJ2-7; TRBD1 is a possible D gene (5 bases). Source: PBMCs from the stem cell graft donor, taken from the stem cell graft. The clonotype comes from a human donor who donated a stem cell graft to a child with combined immunodeficiency. As DNA, the CDR3 is TGTGCCAGCAGCCCATCTGGGGCGGCCTACGAGCAGTACTTC. Its protein is CASSPSGAAYEQYF.